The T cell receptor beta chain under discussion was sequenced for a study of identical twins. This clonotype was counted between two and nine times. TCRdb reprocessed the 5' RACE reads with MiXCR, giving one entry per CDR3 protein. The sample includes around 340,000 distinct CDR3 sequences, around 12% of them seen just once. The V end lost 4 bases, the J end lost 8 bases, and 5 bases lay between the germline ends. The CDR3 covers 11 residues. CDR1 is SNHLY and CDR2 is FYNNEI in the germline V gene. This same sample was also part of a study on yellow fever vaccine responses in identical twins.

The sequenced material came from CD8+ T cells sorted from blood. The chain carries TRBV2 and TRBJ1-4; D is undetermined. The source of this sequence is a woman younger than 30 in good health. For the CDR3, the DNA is TGTGCCAGCAGTGTTCGGGAAAAACTGTTTTTT. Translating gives CASSVREKLFF.